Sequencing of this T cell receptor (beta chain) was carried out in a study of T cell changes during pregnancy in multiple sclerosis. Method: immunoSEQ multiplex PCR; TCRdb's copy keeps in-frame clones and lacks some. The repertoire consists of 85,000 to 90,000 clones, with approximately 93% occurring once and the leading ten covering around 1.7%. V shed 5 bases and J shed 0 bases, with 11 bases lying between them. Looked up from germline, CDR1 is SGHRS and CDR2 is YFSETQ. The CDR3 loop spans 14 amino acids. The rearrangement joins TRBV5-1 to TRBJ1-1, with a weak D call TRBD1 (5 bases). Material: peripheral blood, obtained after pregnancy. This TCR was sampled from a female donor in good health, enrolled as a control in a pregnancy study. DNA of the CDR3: TGCGCCAGCAGTCGACAGCGCATGAACACTGAAGCTTTCTTT. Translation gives CASSRQRMNTEAFF. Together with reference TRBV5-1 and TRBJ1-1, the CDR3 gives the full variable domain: KAGVTQTPRYLIKTRGQQVTLSCSPISGHRSVSWYQQTPGQGLQFLFEYFSETQRNKGNFPGRFSGRQFSNSRSEMNVSTLELGDSALYLCASSRQRMNTEAFFGQGTRLTVV.